This TCR beta chain came from a study of T-cell reconstitution after alpha-beta-depleted transplantation in children. With respect to this clonotype: A read error may account for a junction end that differs from germline.

Researchers prepared the TCRbeta library using unique molecular identifiers, the study reports. Each CDR3 protein gets one entry after TCRdb re-called the PCR reads with MiXCR. The data show about 420,000 distinct CDR3 sequences, with around 9.9% seen just once and nearly 5.5% held by the top ten. The sequencing used PBMCs from the stem cell graft donor, collected from the stem cell graft. The sequence was collected from a human donor who donated a stem cell graft to a child with acute myeloid leukemia.

The CDR3 DNA reads as TGTGCCAGCACTTACAACCAAGAGACCCAGTACTTC. As protein: CASTYNQETQYF. The chain employs TRBV6-6 and TRBJ2-5; D remains unclear. Per germline, CDR1 MNHNY and CDR2 SVGAGI (reference sequence). The CDR3 is made up of 12 amino acids.